The source of this T cell receptor beta chain is a study of blood T cell repertoires in COVID-19. V shed 4 bases and J 4 bases; nucleotides not matched to a gene: 20. Germline CDR1 SQVTM, CDR2 ANQGSEA. CDR3 length equals 19 residues. The protocol was immunoSEQ multiplex PCR, while the TCRdb copy is restricted to in-frame clones and leaves out a portion. The sample yields about 160,000 clones, about 86% seen once. The chain combines TRBV29-1 with TRBJ2-1; 9 bases match TRBD1. The TCR sequence derives from a man between 65 and 80 years old with acute or convalescent COVID-19. Sequencing was carried out using peripheral blood. The CDR3, as DNA: TGCAGCGTTGGAGGTGTGGCGGGACAGGGTCTTATTTCTTACAATGAGCAGTTCTTC. It encodes CSVGGVAGQGLISYNEQFF.